Included here is one TCR beta chain sequence, with context. This clone has just one count. Its antigen target is currently unknown. No quality values exist for individual bases; no much larger clone is one base distant. The data belong to a study of blood T cell repertoires in COVID-19 (dated by TCRdb to about 2020). As for the study more broadly: Samples from collaborators originated in the United States, Italy and Spain and spanned both the acute and convalescent phases of COVID-19. The material from the prospective study consisted of cDNA or gDNA derived from T cells, B-cell-depleted T cells, or PBMCs. Subjects who had been exposed to COVID-19, were actively infected with it, or had recovered from it provided the deeply sampled blood TCRbeta repertoires that made up the dataset. A freely available public database, intended as a resource for researchers studying the immune response to SARS-CoV-2, is where the repertoires were released. The samples were drawn from two sources: the first 160 participants of the ongoing ImmuneRACE study, and approximately 1,300 subjects contributed by 6 global collaborators. The sample metadata nearly always contained a de-identified subject ID, COVID-19 status, age in years and sex. Where HLA class I and class II types were available, the types were taken from metadata supplied by the sample provider, not from assay-based typing. What the research found in general, with its limitations: The quantity of clinical and demographic metadata differed by source and by participant and was supplied without curation.

The collaborating institutions used their own protocols to collect whole blood in K2EDTA tubes. For TCRbeta analysis, collaborators shipped samples in one of three forms: frozen whole blood, isolated PBMCs, or DNA extracted from either of those sample types. TCRbeta CDR3 regions were amplified from genomic DNA using the immunoSEQ Assay, a bias-controlled multiplex PCR. The original pipeline was this. Within the assay, amplification of reference gene primers was used to estimate how many nucleated cells each sample contained. To quantify the absolute abundance of each unique TCRbeta CDR3 rearrangement, sequence reads were collapsed and filtered. Productive Simpson clonality was computed per sample as the square root of Simpson's diversity index over productive rearrangements. TCRdb provides this immuneACCESS table in a form limited to in-frame rearrangements. Some clones are lacking; in checked studies, under half of them reflect an unresolved V gene, and why the rest are absent is not known. From that table come the V and J calls and clone size; the DNA was used to work out D and trimming. This sample holds tens of thousands of clones; more than 70% were observed only once. Roughly 15% of the sample is in the top ten clones.

The sequenced sample consisted of peripheral blood. This sequence originates from a man aged 70 or older with active or convalescent COVID-19.

For the CDR3, the sequence is CASSPRDRSRQTQYF. The DNA sequence is given as TGTGCCAGCTCACCCCGGGACAGGAGCAGGCAGACCCAGTACTTC. The chain is made from TRBV18 and TRBJ2-5, with 8 bases matching TRBD1. The CDR3 goes from the cysteine to the phenylalanine over 15 residues. The kept DNA is CDR3 alone, 45 bases in frame from the first base. After removal of 3 bases from V and 6 bases from J, the junction retains 9 bases not matched to a gene. Via the germline V gene, CDR1 is KGHSH and CDR2 LQKENI.